The clone carrying this T cell receptor (beta chain) has only a few counts. The antigen is not known. Then a second PCR, running about 6 to 12 cycles, was carried out with a sample-barcoded 5' primer and a J-beta primer mix. TCRdb re-analysed the 5' RACE reads in MiXCR, keeping a single row per CDR3 protein. Of 450,000 to 650,000 distinct CDR3 sequences detected, 20% to 30% appear once; the ten largest clones hold around 10%. The ends were cut back, 11 bases at V and 3 bases at J, with 13 bases in the middle. Germline V gene sequence: CDR1 MNHEY, CDR2 SMNVEV (reference sequence). The CDR3 has 12 residues. The data derive from a study of blood T cells in healthy people across ages. Whole-study findings and limits: Any conclusive comparison of naive versus antigen-experienced cells was prevented by using unsorted PBMCs. Per-million-T-cell TCR beta diversity fell roughly linearly with age.

The same data also went into a second study, on T cells of mothers and their children. That study adds: Similar effects of thymic selection on TCR recombination output were recorded in related and unrelated pairs.

This sequence was found in a boy aged 10-17 years in good health. The V and J genes are TRBV27 and TRBJ2-5, with D perhaps matching TRBD2 (7 bases). Sequenced: blood. The CDR3 nucleotides read TGTGCCTCTAGGGGGGGGAAAGAGACCCAGTACTTC. Translation: CASRGGKETQYF.